This T cell receptor (beta chain) comes out of a study of T cell responses to AZD1222 COVID-19 vaccine. Overall study results and limits: The study sampled repertoires only after the peak T cell response. At 160-218 and 743-854, vaccine-associated CD4 TCRs were dominant, and they spanned spike. Baseline seropositives among AZD1222 recipients totaled only 5 to 7. Donors were largely white British and mainly female; clonal diversity was possibly underestimated.

Repertoires were generated with immunoSEQ multiplex PCR, while TCRdb's copy carries only in-frame clones and drops some. The sample has about 180,000 clones; approximately 86% are singletons. The CDR3 totals 16 residues. Germline V CDR1 and CDR2: MRHNA, SNTAGT. Between the trimmed V and J ends, which lost 0 bases and 7 bases, there was a span of 16 bases. On this clone itself: Antigen specificity is unknown.

The sample in question was peripheral blood, obtained on day 0 of AZD1222 vaccination. The receptor comes from an adult in good health. The chain joins TRBV6-4 to TRBJ2-1, with D perhaps matching TRBD2 (5 bases). The CDR3 nucleotides read TGTGCCAGCAGTGACTCGAGTGGTCTAGCCCCGAATGAGCAGTTCTTC. Translation: CASSDSSGLAPNEQFF.